These 14 T cell receptor beta chains share one sample of origin, sequenced in a study of blood T cell repertoires in COVID-19 (dated by TCRdb to 2020 to 2021). Libraries were made using the immunoSEQ multiplex PCR assay. Entries here come from immuneACCESS through TCRdb and include only in-frame sequences with V and J called. Some clones fail to appear in such tables; in the studies checked, an unresolved V gene covers under half of the shortfall, and the cause of the remainder is unknown. The sample includes around 190,000 clones, with approximately 85% observed a single time. The ten largest clones represent less than 9% of the sample. Sequencing was carried out using peripheral blood. The receptors originated from a woman in her sixties or seventies with acute or convalescent COVID-19.

V gene TRBV19 combines with J gene TRBJ2-1; 7 nucleotides match TRBD1. The CDR3 covers 13 residues. Germline-derived CDR1 and CDR2 are LNHDA and SQIVND (reference sequence). V was clipped by 4 bases and J by 9 bases; unmatched bases: 6. As DNA, the CDR3 is TGTGCCAGTAGTACCCCCAAGGGGGCTGAGCAGTTCTTC. This translates into CASSTPKGAEQFF.

V usage is TRBV19 and J usage is TRBJ2-3; possibly TRBD2 for D (5 bases). This CDR3 is 13 amino acids long. Germline CDR1 reads LNHDA; CDR2 reads SQIVND (reference sequence). V lost 5 bases, J lost 2 bases, and 8 bases lay in between. The CDR3 bases are TGTGCCAGTAGTCCTCGGGACACAGATACGCAGTATTTT. This codes for CASSPRDTDTQYF.

V usage is TRBV19 and J usage is TRBJ1-5, with unresolved D. V was shortened by 6 bases and J by 5 bases, with 17 bases between the two germline ends. Germline V CDR1 and CDR2: LNHDA, SQIVND (reference sequence). The CDR3 loop spans 15 amino acids. The CDR3 coding sequence is TGTGCCAGTAGCCCCCGGGATACCCTTGATCAGCCCCAGCATTTT. Translation gives CASSPRDTLDQPQHF.

This clone showed up just a few times. The rearrangement joins TRBV2 to TRBJ2-1; the D gene is possibly TRBD2 (6 bases). The V gene's germline CDR1 is SNHLY and CDR2 FYNNEI. V lost 4 bases to trimming and J lost 7 bases, with 17 bases between them. The length of the CDR3 is 15 residues. This CDR3 reads CASSGLRGKGNEQFF. CDR3 nucleotides: TGTGCCAGCAGTGGTCTCCGCGGGAAGGGGAATGAGCAGTTCTTC.

The J gene is TRBJ1-1, the V gene TRBV9; a weak D match, TRBD1 (6 bases). The CDR3 is 15 amino acids. The ends were cut back, 4 bases at V and 1 base at J, with 14 bases in the middle. Germline CDR1 and CDR2: SGDLS and YYNGEE. CDR3 amino acids: CASSINRETNTEAFF. The CDR3 DNA is TGTGCCAGCAGCATTAACAGGGAGACGAACACTGAAGCTTTCTTT.

The rearrangement joins TRBV24-1 to TRBJ1-2; TRBD1 matches 7 bases. The V segment lost 5 bases and the J segment 7 bases; nucleotides outside the gene matches: 3. The CDR3 has 12 residues. Germline V gene data show CDR1 as KGHDR and CDR2 as SFDVKD. The CDR3 here is CATSVAGGGYTF. CDR3 nucleotide sequence: TGTGCCACCAGTGTAGCAGGGGGTGGCTACACCTTC.

The chain is built from TRBV7-2 and TRBJ2-1; 9 bases fit TRBD2. This CDR3 spans 16 amino acids. Trimming took 3 bases from V and 5 from J; bases not matched to a gene: 8. Germline CDR1 SGHTA, CDR2 FQGNSA. CDR3 residues: CASSFISGTSNNEQFF. CDR3 nucleotides: TGTGCCAGCAGCTTTATATCCGGGACTAGCAACAATGAGCAGTTCTTC. Filled out from reference TRBV7-2 and TRBJ2-1, the complete variable domain reads GAGVSQSPSNKVTEKGKDVELRCDPISGHTALYWYRQSLGQGLEFLIYFQGNSAPDKSGLPSDRFSAERTGGSVSTLTIQRTQQEDSAVYLCASSFISGTSNNEQFFGPGTRLTVL.

The V gene is TRBV19, the J gene TRBJ2-1, with 9 positions matching TRBD2. This CDR3 comprises 18 residues. V lost 1 base to trimming and J lost 7 bases; unmatched junction nucleotides: 14. Germline V CDR1 and CDR2: LNHDA, SQIVND (reference sequence). The CDR3 DNA reads as TGTGCCAGTAGTATAGCGCCGTTAGCGGGAGTGGGGGTAAATGAGCAGTTCTTC. It yields the protein CASSIAPLAGVGVNEQFF.

V is TRBV27 and J is TRBJ2-1; 11 nucleotides agree with TRBD2. The CDR3 is 14 amino acids. Germline V gene sequence: CDR1 MNHEY, CDR2 SMNVEV (reference sequence). J was trimmed by 7 bases and V by 4 bases; bases with no gene match: 3. This CDR3 reads CASSSGLAANEQFF. The CDR3 DNA reads TGTGCCAGCAGTTCGGGACTAGCGGCTAATGAGCAGTTCTTC.

A remark on this clone: The junction differs from germline at one of its ends, possibly a read error. This rearrangement joins TRBV11-2 to TRBJ2-2; a weak D match, TRBD2 (5 bases). From germline, CDR1 is SGHAT and CDR2 FQNNGV. This CDR3 spans 15 amino acids. In nucleotides, the CDR3 is TGTGCCAGCAGCGTAGAATGGGTGGGAGCCGGGGAGCTGTTTTTT. Translating it yields CASSVEWVGAGELFF.

The count of this clone is one. CDR3 region: CASSRTSGTYEQYF. The CDR3 DNA reads TGTGCCAGCAGTCGGACAAGTGGGACCTACGAGCAGTACTTC. This chain joins TRBV6-5 and TRBJ2-7; TRBD1 might be the D (5 bases). The V gene's germline CDR1 is MNHEY and CDR2 SVGAGI. The CDR3 consists of 14 residues. Trimming took 5 bases from V and 2 from J, leaving 13 bases between them.

This clone was observed a handful of times. The rearrangement joins TRBV5-1 to TRBJ1-1; D is perhaps TRBD1 (6 bases). Trimming stripped 4 bases from V and 5 bases from J, with 18 bases between. CDR1 SGHRS and CDR2 YFSETQ come from the germline V gene. This CDR3 spans 15 amino acids. The CDR3 bases are TGCGCCAGCAGCCAACCGACAGGCGCCACAACTGAAGCTTTCTTT. This codes for CASSQPTGATTEAFF.

J is TRBJ2-2 and V is TRBV2; no clear D. This CDR3 comprises 13 residues. V lost 6 bases, J lost 7 bases, and 12 bases lay in between. Per the germline V gene, CDR1 is SNHLY and CDR2 is FYNNEI. The CDR3 sequence is CASSQNDFGELFF. CDR3 in DNA: TGTGCCAGCAGCCAGAATGATTTCGGGGAGCTGTTTTTT.

Of note for this clone: One junction end does not reproduce the germline sequence, and a read error may be involved. This chain connects TRBV29-1 to TRBJ1-1; 10 bases match TRBD1. Germline CDR1 and CDR2: SQVTM and ANQGSEA. This CDR3 has 12 amino acids. This chain's CDR3 is CSADRGNAEAFF. CDR3 coding DNA: TGCAGCGCGGACAGGGGGAACGCTGAAGCTTTCTTT. Looking up the rest from reference TRBV29-1 and TRBJ1-1 gives the full variable domain: SAVISQKPSRDICQRGTSLTIQCQVDSQVTMMFWYRQQPGQSLTLIATANQGSEATYESGFVIDKFPISRPNLTFSTLTVSNMSPEDSSIYLCSADRGNAEAFFGQGTRLTVV.